This passage covers 16 T cell receptor beta chains from one sample sequenced in a study of shared clonotypes between healthy human individuals. Sequenced by immunoSEQ multiplex PCR; TCRdb stores in-frame clones only, minus some. The sample yields just over 2,000,000 clones, 85% to 95% seen once. The specimen was naive CD4+ T cells sorted from blood. Subset reported: CD45RA+ positively selected. These receptors were obtained from a man younger than 30 in good health.

Remarks on this clone: Other DNA sequences in this sample translate to the same CDR3. The chain carries TRBV6-5 and TRBJ2-1; 13 bases map to TRBD2. With 5 bases clipped from V and 7 bases from J, the junction kept 5 bases outside the gene matches. CDR3 length: 15 residues. The germline CDR1 and CDR2 sequences are MNHEY and SVGAGI. CDR3 amino acids: CASSRGTSGTNEQFF. The DNA of the CDR3 is TGTGCCAGCAGTCGAGGGACTAGCGGGACAAATGAGCAGTTCTTC.

The J gene is TRBJ1-1, the V gene TRBV5-6; 8 bases line up with TRBD1. The CDR3 extends over 16 amino acids. Germline lookup yields CDR1 SGHDT and CDR2 YYEEEE. The V segment lost 0 bases and the J segment 3 bases; nucleotides outside the gene matches: 7. In DNA, the CDR3 is TGTGCCAGCAGCTTGGCCGGACAGGGTCTTCACACTGAAGCTTTCTTT. The encoded protein is CASSLAGQGLHTEAFF.

The J gene is TRBJ1-2, the V gene TRBV19; 7 bases match TRBD1. The CDR3 is 15 residues long. CDR1 is LNHDA and CDR2 is SQIVND in the germline V gene (reference sequence). With 5 bases clipped from V and 5 bases from J, the junction kept 11 bases outside the gene matches. CDR3 loop: CASSATGIVGYGYTF. Written as DNA, the CDR3 is TGTGCCAGTAGTGCGACAGGGATTGTTGGATATGGCTACACCTTC.

The chain uses TRBV7-2 and TRBJ2-5; 12 bases are shared with TRBD2. V was clipped by 5 bases and J by 5 bases; unmatched bases: 9. This CDR3 region has 16 residues. Germline V gene data show CDR1 as SGHTA and CDR2 as FQGNSA. Written as DNA, the CDR3 is TGTGCCAGCAGCGTGACTAGCGGGAGAGGGCCGGAGACCCAGTACTTC. Translated: CASSVTSGRGPETQYF.

This sequence joins TRBV4-3 and TRBJ2-7; D perhaps matches TRBD2 (6 bases). The V end was cut by 0 bases, the J end by 0 bases, with 9 bases between. The germline V gene has CDR1 LGHNA and CDR2 YSLEER. The CDR3 totals 15 residues. CDR3 in DNA: TGCGCCAGCAGCCAAGAGGCTAGCGACTCCTACGAGCAGTACTTC. Its translation is CASSQEASDSYEQYF.

The CDR3 coding sequence is TGCGCCAGCAGCCCACCGGGACTAGCGGGAGAGAAGCAGTACTTC. Translating it yields CASSPPGLAGEKQYF. The chain links TRBV5-1 to TRBJ2-7; the match to TRBD2 covers 14 bases. With V trimmed by 4 bases and J by 8 bases, 8 bases remained unmatched. Germline loops: CDR1 SGHRS, CDR2 YFSETQ. CDR3 length: 15 amino acids. The whole variable domain, filled in from reference TRBV5-1 and TRBJ2-7, reads KAGVTQTPRYLIKTRGQQVTLSCSPISGHRSVSWYQQTPGQGLQFLFEYFSETQRNKGNFPGRFSGRQFSNSRSEMNVSTLELGDSALYLCASSPPGLAGEKQYFGPGTRLTVT.

CDR3 in amino acids: CSALPLYATEAFF. In nucleotides, the CDR3 is TGCAGCGCCCTACCCCTATACGCCACTGAAGCTTTCTTT. V usage is TRBV29-1 and J usage is TRBJ1-1; unclear D gene. V dropped 7 bases and J dropped 4 bases, with 16 bases sitting between them. CDR1 SQVTM and CDR2 ANQGSEA come from the germline V gene. The CDR3 sequence is 13 residues long.

The gene calls are TRBV10-2 and TRBJ2-7; D gene unclear. Trimming removed 6 bases from V and 3 bases from J, with 9 bases in between. The germline CDR1 and CDR2 sequences are WSHSY and SAAADI. The CDR3 has 12 residues. DNA of the CDR3: TGCGCCAGCAGCAAGAGTAACTACGAGCAGTACTTC. It encodes CASSKSNYEQYF.

The chain couples TRBV5-1 to TRBJ2-7; D not resolved. V dropped 0 bases and J dropped 0 bases, with 13 bases sitting between them. The germline CDR1 and CDR2 sequences are SGHRS and YFSETQ. The CDR3 runs 16 residues. The CDR3 is CASSLEGMQNSYEQYF. CDR3 coding DNA: TGCGCCAGCAGCTTGGAAGGGATGCAGAACTCCTACGAGCAGTACTTC.

The CDR3 DNA is TGTGCCAGCGAGACAGGGGGAAGATACGAGCAGTACTTC. Translation: CASETGGRYEQYF. The chain recombines TRBV10-3 with TRBJ2-7, with 9 bases identical to TRBD1. The trim removed 10 bases at V and 4 bases at J, leaving 8 bases unmatched. Germline CDR1 reads ENHRY; CDR2 reads SYGVKD. The CDR3 spans 13 residues.

The rearrangement uses TRBV6-1 and TRBJ1-5, with a weak D call TRBD1 (6 bases). The CDR3 totals 13 residues. V lost 8 bases and J 7 bases, leaving 15 bases between the germline ends. Germline loops: CDR1 MNHNS, CDR2 SASEGT. The CDR3 reads CASEEGGYQPQHF. The DNA of the CDR3 is TGTGCCAGCGAAGAGGGGGGTTACCAGCCCCAGCATTTT.

The genes are TRBV27 and TRBJ2-5; D is unclear. Trimming cost V 5 bases and J 5 bases, with 18 bases left between them. The germline gives CDR1 MNHEY, CDR2 SMNVEV (reference sequence). The CDR3 consists of 15 residues. DNA of the CDR3: TGTGCCAGCAGTCCTCTTCGGCCTTTGACGGAGACCCAGTACTTC. This gives the protein CASSPLRPLTETQYF.

Here the CDR3 DNA reads TGCGCCAGCAGCCGAAATCTTATGGGACAGCCACAAGAGACCCAGTACTTC. Its protein is CASSRNLMGQPQETQYF. The chain couples TRBV4-1 to TRBJ2-5, with 7 nucleotides matching TRBD1. The CDR3 contains 17 residues. The junction had 13 bases not matched to a gene; V was cut back by 4 bases and J by 2 bases. Per the germline V gene, CDR1 is MGHRA and CDR2 is YSYEKL.

The J gene is TRBJ1-3, the V gene TRBV30; perhaps TRBD1 as D (6 bases). This CDR3 comprises 15 residues. The V gene lost 1 base and the J gene lost 3 bases, with 13 bases spanning the gap. Per germline, CDR1 GTSNPN and CDR2 SVGIG (reference sequence). CDR3 nucleotides: TGTGCCTGGAGTGCGGGCCGGGGACATGGAAACACCATATATTTT. Amino acids: CAWSAGRGHGNTIYF.

This chain joins TRBV28 and TRBJ2-7; 12 bases align to TRBD2. CDR1 and CDR2 from the germline V gene are MDHEN and SYDVKM. The V gene end was trimmed by 4 bases and the J gene end by 6 bases; junction bases not matched to a gene: 4. The CDR3 consists of 14 residues. The CDR3 DNA is TGTGCCAGCAGTTCTCCTAGCGGGAGGGGCGAGCAGTACTTC. It specifies CASSSPSGRGEQYF.

Turning to this clone: One junction end does not reproduce the germline sequence, and a read error may be involved. This chain uses TRBV6-1 with TRBJ1-1; D may be TRBD1 (5 bases). Germline V CDR1 and CDR2: MNHNS, SASEGT. The CDR3 extends over 12 amino acids. In nucleotides, the CDR3 is TGTGCGAGCACGGAAGGGGTTTCTGAAGCTTTCTTT. Residues: CASTEGVSEAFF.